Sequencing of this T cell receptor beta chain was carried out in a study of early stage breast cancer tumors. As for the study in general: About 80% of the 16 invasive tumors were ER+, PR+ and HER2-. Roughly 10-fold was the mean read coverage per sample. General observations from the study: In about 90% of the 16 patients, blood comparison separated tumor from normal breast. Most shared enriched TCRB sequences were commonly generated ones.

Data came from immunoSEQ multiplex PCR; TCRdb stores just in-frame clones and leaves some out. The sample records about 69,000 clones, 80% being singletons. J gave up 4 bases and V 6 bases, and 8 bases lay outside the gene matches. This CDR3 region has 14 residues. The germline V gene has CDR1 MDHEN and CDR2 SYDVKM. A remark on this clone: Antigen: not known.

The receptor's source is a person aged 35-55 years with breast cancer. The chain is built from TRBV28 and TRBJ1-2; 7 bases fit TRBD1. The source material was blood. CDR3 nucleotide sequence: TGTGCCAGCAGCCCTCAGACAGGGATCTATGGCTACACCTTC. It specifies CASSPQTGIYGYTF.